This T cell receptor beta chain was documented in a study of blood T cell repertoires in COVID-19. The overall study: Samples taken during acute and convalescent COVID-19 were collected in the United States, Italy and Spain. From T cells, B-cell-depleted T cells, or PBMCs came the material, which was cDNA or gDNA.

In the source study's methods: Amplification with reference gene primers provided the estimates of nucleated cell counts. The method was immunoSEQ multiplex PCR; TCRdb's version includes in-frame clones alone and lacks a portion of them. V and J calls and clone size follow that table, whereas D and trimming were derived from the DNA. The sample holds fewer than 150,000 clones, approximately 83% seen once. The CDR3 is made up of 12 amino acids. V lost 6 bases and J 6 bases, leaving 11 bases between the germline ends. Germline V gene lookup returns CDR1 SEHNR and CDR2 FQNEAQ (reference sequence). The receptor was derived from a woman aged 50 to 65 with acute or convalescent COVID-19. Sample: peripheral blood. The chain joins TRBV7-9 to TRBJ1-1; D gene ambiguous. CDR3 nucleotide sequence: TGTGCCAGCAGTAGCCACCGAGCTGAAGCTTTCTTT. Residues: CASSSHRAEAFF.